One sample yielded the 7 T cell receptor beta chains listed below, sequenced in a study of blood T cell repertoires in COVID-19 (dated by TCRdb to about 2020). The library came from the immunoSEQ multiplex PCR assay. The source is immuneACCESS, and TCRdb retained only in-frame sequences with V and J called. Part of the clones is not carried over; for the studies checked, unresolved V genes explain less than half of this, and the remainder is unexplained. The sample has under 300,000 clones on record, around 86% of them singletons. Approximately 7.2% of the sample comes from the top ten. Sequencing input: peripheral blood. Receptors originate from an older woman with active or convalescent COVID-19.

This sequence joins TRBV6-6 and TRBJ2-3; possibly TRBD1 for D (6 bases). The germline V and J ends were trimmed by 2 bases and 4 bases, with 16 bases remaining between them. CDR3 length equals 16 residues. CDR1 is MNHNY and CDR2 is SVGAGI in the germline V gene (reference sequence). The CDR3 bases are TGTGCCAGCAGTTACCTTACAGGGAGTCAAGCAGATACGCAGTATTTT. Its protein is CASSYLTGSQADTQYF.

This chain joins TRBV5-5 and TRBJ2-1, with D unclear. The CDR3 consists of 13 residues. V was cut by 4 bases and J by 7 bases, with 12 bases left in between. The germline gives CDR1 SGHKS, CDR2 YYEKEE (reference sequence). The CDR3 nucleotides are TGTGCCAGCAGCCTCGAAACAGTGAATGAGCAGTTCTTC. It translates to CASSLETVNEQFF.

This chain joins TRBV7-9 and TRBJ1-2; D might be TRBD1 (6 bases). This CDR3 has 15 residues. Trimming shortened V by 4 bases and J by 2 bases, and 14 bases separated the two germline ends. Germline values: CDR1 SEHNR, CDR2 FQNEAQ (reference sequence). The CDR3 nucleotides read TGTGCCAGCAGCTCACAAGGGGGATCCAACTATGGCTACACCTTC. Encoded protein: CASSSQGGSNYGYTF.

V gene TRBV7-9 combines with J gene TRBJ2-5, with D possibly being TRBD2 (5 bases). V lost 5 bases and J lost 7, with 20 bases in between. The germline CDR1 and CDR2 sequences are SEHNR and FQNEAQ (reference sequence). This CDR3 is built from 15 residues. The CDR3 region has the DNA TGTGCCAGCAGCCTCTTAGGACTGGACGTGGGGACCCAGTACTTC. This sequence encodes CASSLLGLDVGTQYF. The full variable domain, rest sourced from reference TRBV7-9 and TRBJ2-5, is DTGVSQNPRHKITKRGQNVTFRCDPISEHNRLYWYRQTLGQGPEFLTYFQNEAQLEKSRLLSDRFSAERPKGSFSTLEIQRTEQGDSAMYLCASSLLGLDVGTQYFGPGTRLLVL.

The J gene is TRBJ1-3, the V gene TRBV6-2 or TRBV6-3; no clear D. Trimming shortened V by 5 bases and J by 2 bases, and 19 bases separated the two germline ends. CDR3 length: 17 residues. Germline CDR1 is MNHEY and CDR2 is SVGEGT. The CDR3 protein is CASSQSRGGSPGNTIYF. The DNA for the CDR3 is TGTGCCAGCAGTCAGTCTCGTGGAGGGAGTCCTGGAAACACCATATATTTT.

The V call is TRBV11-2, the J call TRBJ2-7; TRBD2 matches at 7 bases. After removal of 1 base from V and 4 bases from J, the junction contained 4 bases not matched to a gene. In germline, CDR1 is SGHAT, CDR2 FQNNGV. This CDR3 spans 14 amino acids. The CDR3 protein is CASSLAGGKYEQYF. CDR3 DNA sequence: TGTGCCAGCAGCTTAGCCGGGGGGAAGTACGAGCAGTACTTC.

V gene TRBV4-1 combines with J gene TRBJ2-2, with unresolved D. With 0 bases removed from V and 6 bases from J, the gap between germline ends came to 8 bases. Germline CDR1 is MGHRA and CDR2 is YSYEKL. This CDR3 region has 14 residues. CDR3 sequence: CASSQEMSSGELFF. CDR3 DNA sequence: TGCGCCAGCAGCCAAGAGATGAGTTCCGGGGAGCTGTTTTTT.